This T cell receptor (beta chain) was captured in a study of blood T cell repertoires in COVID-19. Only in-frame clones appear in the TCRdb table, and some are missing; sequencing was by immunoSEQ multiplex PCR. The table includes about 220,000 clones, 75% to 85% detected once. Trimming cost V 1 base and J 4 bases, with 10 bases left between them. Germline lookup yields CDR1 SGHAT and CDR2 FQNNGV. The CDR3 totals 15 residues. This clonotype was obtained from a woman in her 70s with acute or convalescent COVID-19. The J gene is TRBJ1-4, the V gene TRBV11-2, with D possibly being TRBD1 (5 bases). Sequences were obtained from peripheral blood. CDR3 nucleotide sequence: TGTGCCAGCAGCTTAGCGGGGGGAAGTAATGAAAAACTGTTTTTT. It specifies CASSLAGGSNEKLFF.